This T cell receptor beta chain was captured in a study of blood T cells in healthy people across ages. The CDR3 contains 14 residues. Between the trimmed V and J ends, which lost 3 bases and 8 bases, there was a span of 13 bases. Germline V gene data show CDR1 as MNHEY and CDR2 as SMNVEV (reference sequence). Primers used in a second PCR of roughly 6 to 11 cycles were a sample-barcoded 5' primer and a J-beta primer mix. TCRdb redid the calling of the 5' RACE reads with MiXCR, one entry per CDR3 protein. The sample has 780,000 or so distinct CDR3 sequences, roughly 25% seen once. These data were also reused for a study on T cells of mothers and their children. That work adds: Healthy Caucasian mothers, a few in number, and their six children were the donors. Similar thymic selection effects on TCR recombination output appear in pairs, both related and unrelated.

Sample: blood. The chain has TRBV27 and TRBJ1-4, with D maybe TRBD1 (5 bases). The receptor's source is a boy between 10 and 17 years old in good health. In DNA form, the CDR3 reads TGTGCCAGCAGTTTTCGGGGGGATGGGGAAAAACTGTTTTTT. Amino acids: CASSFRGDGEKLFF.